The 30 T cell receptor beta chains in this list originate from one sample, sequenced in a study of OX40 agonist ivuxolimab in advanced cancers. Produced via immunoSEQ multiplex PCR; TCRdb's table is partial and in-frame only. Among about 80,000 clones listed, around 82% were seen once. This sample comprised CD4+ or CD8+ T cells sorted from blood, obtained in a trial of the OX40 agonist ivuxolimab. The receptors here all came from an adult with an advanced solid tumor such as melanoma, head and neck, liver or kidney cancer.

As for this clone: A read error is possible here, since a much larger clone lies one base away. In DNA form, the CDR3 reads TGTGCCAGCAGCCCCCCGGACAGGGGACCCTACGAGCAGTACTTC. This codes for CASSPPDRGPYEQYF. The chain is built from TRBV7-8 and TRBJ2-7, with 9 bases identical to TRBD1. J was trimmed by 2 bases and V by 5 bases; bases with no gene match: 7. Germline CDR1 and CDR2: SGHVS and FQNEAQ. This CDR3 is 15 amino acids long.

The V gene is TRBV2, the J gene TRBJ1-5; D might be TRBD1 (6 bases). Trimming left V 3 bases short and J 3 bases short, with 12 bases between. CDR3 size: 15 residues. Looked up from germline, CDR1 is SNHLY and CDR2 is FYNNEI. The CDR3: CASSDVGQPNQPQHF. The CDR3 nucleotides are TGTGCCAGCAGTGACGTTGGACAGCCCAATCAGCCCCAGCATTTT.

V gene TRBV7-6 combines with J gene TRBJ2-2; no reliable D call. CDR1 SGHVS and CDR2 FNYEAQ come from the germline V gene. The CDR3 consists of 16 residues. V was trimmed by 2 bases and J by 1 base, leaving 11 bases between them. CDR3 amino acids: CASSLRNSENTGELFF. The CDR3 DNA reads TGTGCCAGCAGCTTAAGAAACAGCGAGAACACCGGGGAGCTGTTTTTT.

This sequence joins TRBV2 and TRBJ1-5; D not certain. The CDR3 sequence is 12 residues long. Trimming left V 3 bases short and J 11 bases short, with 11 bases between. The germline V gene encodes CDR1 SNHLY and CDR2 FYNNEI. CDR3 nucleotides: TGTGCCAGCAGTGATCGAGGTCGGACCCAGCATTTT. Its protein is CASSDRGRTQHF. The whole variable domain, remainder taken from reference TRBV2 and TRBJ1-5, is EPEVTQTPSHQVTQMGQEVILRCVPISNHLYFYWYRQILGQKVEFLVSFYNNEISEKSEIFDDQFSVERPDGSNFTLKIRSTKLEDSAMYFCASSDRGRTQHFGDGTRLSIL.

The chain has TRBV19 and TRBJ2-1; D possibly corresponds to TRBD2 (6 bases). Germline-derived CDR1 and CDR2 are LNHDA and SQIVND (reference sequence). CDR3 size: 14 residues. V lost 7 bases, J lost 7 bases, and 17 bases lay in between. CDR3 residues: CASMSGTSKNEQFF. CDR3 bases: TGTGCCAGTATGTCCGGAACTAGCAAAAATGAGCAGTTCTTC.

This clone was seen only a few times. V and J are TRBV5-4 and TRBJ2-5; TRBD2 is a possible D gene (6 bases). V shed 2 bases and J shed 2 bases, with 13 bases lying between them. The CDR3 has 15 amino acids. Germline values: CDR1 SGHNT, CDR2 YYREEE (reference sequence). The CDR3 loop is CASSLYLAGQETQYF. The CDR3 nucleotides are TGTGCCAGCAGCTTATATCTGGCGGGGCAAGAGACCCAGTACTTC.

The chain joins TRBV5-1 to TRBJ1-2; 10 nucleotides match TRBD1. Trimming cost V 0 bases and J 5 bases; bases outside gene matches: 1. Germline CDR1 is SGHRS and CDR2 is YFSETQ. The CDR3 has 14 amino acids. CDR3 sequence reads: CASSLGDRGYGYTF. CDR3 nucleotides: TGCGCCAGCAGCTTGGGGGACAGGGGTTATGGCTACACCTTC.

In its sample, this clone is medium-sized. The V and J genes are TRBV5-1 and TRBJ1-5; 9 bases map to TRBD1. Germline CDR1 and CDR2: SGHRS and YFSETQ. Germline trimming cut 2 bases from V and 7 bases from J; bases unmatched to any gene: 4. This CDR3 region has 14 residues. The CDR3 nucleotides read TGCGCCAGCAGCTTTGGAGGGACAGGGCAGCCCCAGCATTTT. It encodes CASSFGGTGQPQHF.

The chain joins TRBV11-3 to TRBJ2-1; D gene ambiguous. Germline V gene lookup returns CDR1 SGHNT and CDR2 YENEEA. V was pared by 4 bases and J by 0 bases, with 10 bases between. CDR3 length equals 15 residues. The CDR3 bases are TGTGCCAGCAGCTGGCAGGAGAGCTCCTACAATGAGCAGTTCTTC. Its translation: CASSWQESSYNEQFF.

The V gene is TRBV28, the J gene TRBJ2-5; 7 bases map to TRBD1. The germline V gene has CDR1 MDHEN and CDR2 SYDVKM. The V segment lost 6 bases and the J segment 6 bases; nucleotides outside the gene matches: 7. The CDR3 contains 13 residues. The DNA of the CDR3 is TGTGCCAGCAGACCGACAGGGATACAGACCCAGTACTTC. Translating gives CASRPTGIQTQYF.

The genes are TRBV14 and TRBJ1-2, with D unresolved. The germline V and J ends were trimmed by 4 bases and 4 bases, with 4 bases remaining between them. The V gene's germline CDR1 is SGHDN and CDR2 FVKESK. There are 11 residues in the CDR3. CDR3 DNA sequence: TGTGCCAGCAGCCCCGGCTATGGCTACACCTTC. Its translation is CASSPGYGYTF.

The chain combines TRBV6-5 with TRBJ2-7; D remains unclear. V dropped 6 bases and J dropped 0 bases, with 12 bases sitting between them. CDR3 length equals 14 residues. Germline V gene sequence: CDR1 MNHEY, CDR2 SVGAGI. As DNA, the CDR3 is TGTGCCAGCAGCCCGAGGCTGGGCTCCTACGAGCAGTACTTC. Protein: CASSPRLGSYEQYF.

This clone turned up a few times. This chain connects TRBV6-5 to TRBJ2-1, with TRBD2 matching 8 bases. The CDR3 sequence is 16 residues long. V shed 2 bases and J 0 bases; nucleotides not matched to a gene: 3. CDR1 MNHEY and CDR2 SVGAGI come from the germline V gene. The CDR3, as DNA: TGTGCCAGCAGTTACGCGGGGGGAAACTCCTACAATGAGCAGTTCTTC. It translates to CASSYAGGNSYNEQFF.

The chain uses TRBV27 and TRBJ1-6, with D perhaps TRBD1 (5 bases). V dropped 9 bases and J dropped 6 bases, with 18 bases sitting between them. The CDR3 is 15 residues long. Per germline, CDR1 MNHEY and CDR2 SMNVEV (reference sequence). The CDR3 bases are TGTGCCAGTTCCCCGGGACGGACTCTTAATTCACCCCTCCACTTT. Translation: CASSPGRTLNSPLHF.

The chain links TRBV5-5 to TRBJ1-5; possible D gene TRBD1, 5 bases. V was cut by 1 base and J by 11 bases, with 13 bases left in between. This CDR3 has 13 residues. The germline gives CDR1 SGHKS, CDR2 YYEKEE (reference sequence). CDR3 sequence: CASSLNRYPTQHF. CDR3 in DNA: TGTGCCAGCAGCTTGAACAGGTATCCTACCCAGCATTTT.

This clone was seen once. The chain carries TRBV7-2 and TRBJ2-3; no firm D call. Looked up from germline, CDR1 is SGHTA and CDR2 is FQGNSA. The ends were cut back, 3 bases at V and 0 bases at J, with 4 bases in the middle. The CDR3 consists of 13 residues. CDR3 nucleotide sequence: TGTGCCAGCAGCTTGGCTAGCACAGATACGCAGTATTTT. It yields the protein CASSLASTDTQYF. Filled out from reference TRBV7-2 and TRBJ2-3, the complete variable domain reads GAGVSQSPSNKVTEKGKDVELRCDPISGHTALYWYRQSLGQGLEFLIYFQGNSAPDKSGLPSDRFSAERTGGSVSTLTIQRTQQEDSAVYLCASSLASTDTQYFGPGTRLTVL.

A single count supports this clone. The genes are TRBV10-3 and TRBJ1-5; D not resolved. This CDR3 is built from 15 residues. V was trimmed by 2 bases and J by 4 bases, leaving 12 bases between them. Germline V gives CDR1 ENHRY, CDR2 SYGVKD. The CDR3 protein is CAISEGRFGNQPQHF. CDR3 coding DNA: TGTGCCATCAGTGAGGGCAGGTTCGGGAATCAGCCCCAGCATTTT.

The chain links TRBV7-9 to TRBJ1-5, with a possible D match to TRBD1 (6 bases). Trimming took 5 bases from V and 2 from J, leaving 10 bases between them. There are 14 residues in the CDR3. The germline V gene encodes CDR1 SEHNR and CDR2 FQNEAQ (reference sequence). This CDR3 reads CASSRSGGNQPQHF. The CDR3 DNA reads as TGTGCCAGCAGCCGTTCAGGGGGCAATCAGCCCCAGCATTTT.

The genes are TRBV30 and TRBJ2-3, with D tentatively TRBD2 (6 bases). Trimming pared 3 bases from V and 0 bases from J, leaving 13 bases between. The CDR3 sequence is 15 residues long. Per the germline V gene, CDR1 is GTSNPN and CDR2 is SVGIG (reference sequence). The CDR3 here is CAWSSGSTSTDTQYF. In DNA form, the CDR3 reads TGTGCCTGGAGCTCCGGGAGCACTAGCACAGATACGCAGTATTTT. Full variable domain (rest looked up from reference TRBV30 and TRBJ2-3): SQTIHQWPATLVQPVGSPLSLECTVEGTSNPNLYWYRQAAGRGLQLLFYSVGIGQISSEVPQNLSASRPQDRQFILSSKKLLLSDSGFYLCAWSSGSTSTDTQYFGPGTRLTVL.

This clone is a singleton in its sample. V is TRBV23-1 and J is TRBJ2-7, with 10 bases identical to TRBD2. TRBV23-1 is identified as an open reading frame with a role that is uncertain. Trimming removed 4 bases from V and 6 bases from J; junction bases left unmatched: 24. CDR3 length equals 20 residues. The CDR3, as DNA: TGCGCCAGCAGTCTACCGAGGGCTAGCGGGAGAGGCAGGGGGGCCGCCGAGCAGTACTTC. Encoded protein: CASSLPRASGRGRGAAEQYF.

This clone has just a few counts. This chain joins TRBV19 and TRBJ1-1; D not certain. Germline V CDR1 and CDR2: LNHDA, SQIVND (reference sequence). Trimming left V 10 bases short and J 1 base short, with 25 bases between. The CDR3 length is 17 residues. Here the CDR3 reads CATSKESLKGGNTEAFF. DNA for the CDR3: TGTGCCACGAGTAAGGAGTCTCTCAAAGGTGGGAACACTGAAGCTTTCTTT.

The rearrangement links TRBV7-2 to TRBJ2-1; D possibly corresponds to TRBD2 (5 bases). The V gene's germline CDR1 is SGHTA and CDR2 FQGNSA. The CDR3 length is 14 residues. The V and J ends lost 5 bases and 6 bases respectively, with 14 bases between them. Written as DNA, the CDR3 is TGTGCCAGCAGCACACTAGTCCCGCCCAATGAGCAGTTCTTC. This codes for CASSTLVPPNEQFF.

This clone was seen a single time. The V and J genes are TRBV2 and TRBJ2-3; 7 positions match TRBD2. J gave up 3 bases and V 10 bases, and 10 bases lay outside the gene matches. The CDR3 runs to 14 residues. CDR1 is SNHLY and CDR2 is FYNNEI in the germline V gene. CDR3 region: CATNSGGVTDTQYF. The DNA for the CDR3 is TGTGCCACCAATTCGGGGGGAGTAACAGATACGCAGTATTTT.

V and J are TRBV5-1 and TRBJ1-4; D gene unclear. Trimming removed 0 bases from V and 5 bases from J, with 14 bases in between. This CDR3 comprises 16 residues. Germline loops: CDR1 SGHRS, CDR2 YFSETQ. The CDR3 nucleotides read TGCGCCAGCAGCTTGGGGGCCTTACCCCCGAATGAAAAACTGTTTTTT. Amino acid sequence: CASSLGALPPNEKLFF.

V usage is TRBV28 and J usage is TRBJ2-5; 12 bases match TRBD2. This CDR3 has 15 amino acids. Germline V gene data show CDR1 as MDHEN and CDR2 as SYDVKM. The J segment lost 2 bases and the V segment lost 5 bases, leaving 3 bases of the junction unmatched. CDR3: CASSSGLAGQETQYF. As DNA, the CDR3 is TGTGCCAGCAGTAGCGGACTAGCGGGGCAAGAGACCCAGTACTTC.

The rearrangement uses TRBV19 and TRBJ1-4; maybe TRBD1 (5 bases). V was shortened by 4 bases and J by 12 bases, with 18 bases between the two germline ends. The CDR3 sequence is 14 residues long. Germline V gene lookup returns CDR1 LNHDA and CDR2 SQIVND (reference sequence). CDR3 coding DNA: TGTGCCAGTAGTACGCGGGACCTAGGGGCGGAACTGTTTTTT. Its translation: CASSTRDLGAELFF.

This clone came up once. The chain links TRBV18 to TRBJ2-7, with D unresolved. V lost 2 bases and J 1 base, leaving 6 bases between the germline ends. Germline V gene sequence: CDR1 KGHSH, CDR2 LQKENI. The CDR3 is 13 residues long. CDR3: CASSPSQSYEQYF. CDR3 DNA: TGTGCCAGCTCACCAAGTCAGTCCTACGAGCAGTACTTC.

V usage is TRBV18 and J usage is TRBJ2-2; 9 bases agree with TRBD2. The CDR3 has 16 residues. Per the germline V gene, CDR1 is KGHSH and CDR2 is LQKENI. J was trimmed by 0 bases and V by 4 bases; bases with no gene match: 3. CDR3 residues: CASSLGTSPNTGELFF. Written as DNA, the CDR3 is TGTGCCAGCTCACTCGGGACTAGCCCGAACACCGGGGAGCTGTTTTTT. Together with reference TRBV18 and TRBJ2-2, the CDR3 gives the full variable domain: NAGVMQNPRHLVRRRGQEARLRCSPMKGHSHVYWYRQLPEEGLKFMVYLQKENIIDESGMPKERFSAEFPKEGPSILRIQQVVRGDSAAYFCASSLGTSPNTGELFFGEGSRLTVL.

This clone was found a few times. The chain employs TRBV10-3 and TRBJ2-7; D possibly corresponds to TRBD2 (6 bases). Germline V gene data show CDR1 as ENHRY and CDR2 as SYGVKD. The CDR3 loop spans 14 amino acids. V dropped 10 bases and J dropped 2 bases, with 18 bases sitting between them. CDR3 sequence: CATRTGRIPYEQYF. CDR3 in DNA: TGTGCCACCCGTACGGGGAGGATCCCCTACGAGCAGTACTTC.

This clone was observed a few times. The CDR3 nucleotides read TGTGCCAGCAATGCTGGAGCTAACTATGGCTACACCTTC. Encoded protein: CASNAGANYGYTF. The chain uses TRBV6-6 and TRBJ1-2; D gene ambiguous. This CDR3 comprises 13 residues. The germline gives CDR1 MNHNY, CDR2 SVGAGI (reference sequence). V lost 7 bases, J lost 0 bases, and 9 bases lay in between.